This T cell receptor (beta chain) was obtained from a study of T cell repertoires in cytomegalovirus infection. About the study: A matching HLA type, together with CMV infection, was signaled by public TCR beta signatures.

In this sample, this clonotype turned up many times. The antigen remains unidentified. Overall study results and limits: Dominating the ex vivo response were HLA-C-restricted CMV-specific TCR beta clonotypes. Cumulative frequency of public TCR beta families picked out carriers of CMV plus the relevant HLA.

TCRdb reprocessed the reads via MiXCR and lists one record per CDR3 protein. There are about 300,000 distinct CDR3 sequences in the sample; around 10% occur only once, and around 2.4% lies in the top ten. The CDR3 sequence is 14 residues long. The germline CDR1 and CDR2 sequences are MNHNS and SASEGT. V was pared by 6 bases and J by 4 bases, with 15 bases between. The clonotype was recovered from a human donor in good health (CMV status not recorded). Some clones in this sample may be carry-over from other donors' samples. This chain uses TRBV6-1 with TRBJ1-1, with D perhaps matching TRBD1 (6 bases). The sample was PBMCs. CDR3 coding DNA: TGTGCCAGCAGGGCGGGGGGGCACGGCACTGAAGCTTTCTTT. Amino acid sequence: CASRAGGHGTEAFF.